The 31 T cell receptor beta chains presented below share a single source sample, sequenced in a study of OX40 agonist ivuxolimab in advanced cancers. The assay was immunoSEQ multiplex PCR, and TCRdb's table has in-frame clones only and misses some. Of more than 40,000 clones listed, 89% are singletons. The starting material was CD4+ or CD8+ T cells sorted from blood, obtained in a trial of the OX40 agonist ivuxolimab. The receptor source for this set is an adult with an advanced solid tumor such as melanoma, head and neck, liver or kidney cancer.

J is TRBJ1-1 and V is TRBV5-1, with TRBD1 matching over 7 bases. This CDR3 contains 14 residues. The germline V gene has CDR1 SGHRS and CDR2 YFSETQ. V trimming: 5 bases; J trimming: 3 bases; junction bases outside the gene matches: 7. CDR3 DNA sequence: TGCGCCAGCAGTTTTACAGGGGTTGACACTGAAGCTTTCTTT. Translation: CASSFTGVDTEAFF.

This rearrangement joins TRBV7-8 to TRBJ1-5; D remains ambiguous. This CDR3 region has 14 residues. Per germline, CDR1 SGHVS and CDR2 FQNEAQ. The ends were cut back, 5 bases at V and 0 bases at J, with 8 bases in the middle. CDR3 DNA: TGTGCCAGCAGCCCGGGAAGTAGCAATCAGCCCCAGCATTTT. It encodes CASSPGSSNQPQHF.

The rearrangement uses TRBV7-6 and TRBJ2-5; D gene uncertain. The germline gives CDR1 SGHVS, CDR2 FNYEAQ. The V end lost 1 base, the J end lost 1 base, and 10 bases lay between the germline ends. The CDR3 spans 15 residues. CDR3 protein: CASSLDWSSQETQYF. DNA of the CDR3: TGTGCCAGCAGCTTAGATTGGTCCTCCCAAGAGACCCAGTACTTC.

Here the CDR3 reads CASSLTSGGSDTQYF. The DNA for the CDR3 is TGTGCCAGCAGTTTAACTAGCGGGGGCTCAGATACGCAGTATTTT. This chain uses TRBV27 with TRBJ2-3, with 11 bases that match TRBD2. The CDR3 is 15 residues long. V was clipped by 2 bases and J by 4 bases; unmatched bases: 2. Germline V gives CDR1 MNHEY, CDR2 SMNVEV (reference sequence).

This clone was observed once. The CDR3 reads CASSDRDRGPYEQYF. CDR3 coding DNA: TGTGCCAGCAGCGACCGGGACAGGGGACCCTACGAGCAGTACTTC. The chain uses TRBV7-2 and TRBJ2-5; 10 bases align to TRBD1. The J call may be incorrect, as the DNA end agrees better with TRBJ2-7. The CDR3 spans 15 residues. Looked up from germline, CDR1 is SGHTA and CDR2 is FQGNSA.

V and J are TRBV27 and TRBJ1-1; weak D call: TRBD1 (5 bases). The CDR3 runs to 14 residues. The germline gives CDR1 MNHEY, CDR2 SMNVEV (reference sequence). Between the trimmed V and J ends, which lost 7 bases and 0 bases, there was a span of 12 bases. The CDR3 coding sequence is TGTGCCAGCACCCCGCCGGGGCTGAACACTGAAGCTTTCTTT. Translated: CASTPPGLNTEAFF.

This rearrangement joins TRBV9 to TRBJ2-3, with 8 bases that match TRBD2. The CDR3 has 20 amino acids. The J segment lost 2 bases and the V segment lost 4 bases, leaving 21 bases of the junction unmatched. The germline gives CDR1 SGDLS, CDR2 YYNGEE. The CDR3: CASSPPTGRALAENTDTQYF. As DNA, the CDR3 is TGTGCCAGCAGCCCGCCTACGGGTCGTGCACTAGCGGAAAACACAGATACGCAGTATTTT.

The chain uses TRBV7-6 and TRBJ1-2, with D possibly TRBD1 on 5 matching bases. Germline lookup yields CDR1 SGHVS and CDR2 FNYEAQ. V lost 3 bases, J lost 3 bases, and 8 bases lay in between. The CDR3 totals 13 residues. The CDR3 is CASSFGGDYGYTF. CDR3 in DNA: TGTGCCAGCAGCTTCGGGGGGGACTATGGCTACACCTTC.

V usage is TRBV7-2 and J usage is TRBJ2-5; possibly TRBD2 for D (5 bases). Trimming shortened V by 0 bases and J by 2 bases, and 10 bases separated the two germline ends. The CDR3 has 15 amino acids. Germline V gene data show CDR1 as SGHTA and CDR2 as FQGNSA. The CDR3 nucleotides read TGTGCCAGCAGCTTAGCGGACGGGGTACAAGAGACCCAGTACTTC. Its protein product is CASSLADGVQETQYF. The full variable domain, its missing parts supplied by reference TRBV7-2 and TRBJ2-5, is GAGVSQSPSNKVTEKGKDVELRCDPISGHTALYWYRQSLGQGLEFLIYFQGNSAPDKSGLPSDRFSAERTGGSVSTLTIQRTQQEDSAVYLCASSLADGVQETQYFGPGTRLLVL.

The chain recombines TRBV4-2 with TRBJ2-7; D might be TRBD1 or TRBD2, each matching 5 bases. The CDR3 totals 12 residues. CDR1 is LGHNA, CDR2 YNFKEQ, per germline. V was trimmed by 0 bases and J by 9 bases, leaving 9 bases between them. The CDR3 DNA is TGTGCCAGCAGCCAAGAGGGGACGGTGCAGTACTTC. Translated, it gives CASSQEGTVQYF.

This clone was seen once. The chain links TRBV29-1 to TRBJ1-1, with D perhaps TRBD1 (5 bases). With 8 bases removed from V and 4 bases from J, the gap between germline ends came to 11 bases. Germline V CDR1 and CDR2: SQVTM, ANQGSEA. CDR3 length: 11 residues. The CDR3 DNA follows: TGCAGCATGCGGGGGGGCACTGAAGCTTTCTTT. Protein: CSMRGGTEAFF. Full variable domain (missing parts from reference TRBV29-1 and TRBJ1-1): SAVISQKPSRDICQRGTSLTIQCQVDSQVTMMFWYRQQPGQSLTLIATANQGSEATYESGFVIDKFPISRPNLTFSTLTVSNMSPEDSSIYLCSMRGGTEAFFGQGTRLTVV.

The rearrangement links TRBV28 to TRBJ2-5, with TRBD2 matching 11 bases. The CDR3 consists of 18 residues. Per the germline V gene, CDR1 is MDHEN and CDR2 is SYDVKM. Trimming removed 4 bases from V and 5 bases from J; junction bases left unmatched: 15. CDR3 coding DNA: TGTGCCAGCAGTTCATTAACACTAGCGGGAGAGGCTAGGGAGACCCAGTACTTC. Amino acids: CASSSLTLAGEARETQYF.

Only one count was recorded for this clone. The chain employs TRBV9 and TRBJ2-3; perhaps D is TRBD1 or TRBD2 (5 bases each). The CDR3 has 16 residues. V was pared by 3 bases and J by 1 base, with 15 bases between. Germline lookup yields CDR1 SGDLS and CDR2 YYNGEE. CDR3 sequence: CASSAFGRDRTDTQYF. CDR3 in DNA: TGTGCCAGCAGCGCCTTCGGTCGGGACCGCACAGATACGCAGTATTTT.

The chain joins TRBV7-2 to TRBJ2-1, with 8 bases matching TRBD2. The CDR3 is 16 amino acids. V dropped 3 bases and J dropped 6; count of bases not matched to a gene: 10. Per the germline V gene, CDR1 is SGHTA and CDR2 is FQGNSA. CDR3 bases: TGTGCCAGCAGCTTCCCGGGGGGGGACTACCGCAATGAGCAGTTCTTC. Encoded protein: CASSFPGGDYRNEQFF.

This clone is labeled medium-sized. The chain has TRBV9 and TRBJ2-1; no clear D gene. The CDR3 is made up of 12 amino acids. Germline assignment: CDR1 SGDLS and CDR2 YYNGEE. V was trimmed by 5 bases and J by 6 bases, leaving 9 bases between them. This CDR3 reads CASSDTANEQFF. CDR3 in DNA: TGTGCCAGCAGTGATACTGCCAATGAGCAGTTCTTC.

This sequence joins TRBV19 and TRBJ1-5; 8 bases fit TRBD1. Trimming at V came to 5 bases and at J to 7 bases, leaving 7 bases not matched to a gene. In germline, CDR1 is LNHDA, CDR2 SQIVND (reference sequence). The CDR3 totals 14 residues. This chain's CDR3 is CASSLGQGPQPQHF. DNA for the CDR3: TGTGCCAGTAGTTTAGGACAGGGCCCACAGCCCCAGCATTTT.

This rearrangement joins TRBV4-3 to TRBJ2-1, with D maybe TRBD2 (5 bases). The CDR3 covers 17 residues. Germline loops: CDR1 LGHNA, CDR2 YSLEER. Trimming pared 0 bases from V and 9 bases from J, leaving 21 bases between. CDR3 in DNA: TGCGCCAGCAGCCAAGACCCCATGCGGGCAAGGTCTGCTGAGCAGTTCTTC. Amino acids: CASSQDPMRARSAEQFF.

The rearrangement uses TRBV11-2 and TRBJ2-7; D call uncertain. Trimming left V 0 bases short and J 3 bases short, with 18 bases between. Germline CDR1 reads SGHAT; CDR2 reads FQNNGV. CDR3 length equals 17 residues. CDR3 sequence: CASSLDTKALQDYEQYF. The CDR3 nucleotides read TGTGCCAGCAGCTTAGATACGAAAGCATTACAAGACTACGAGCAGTACTTC.

This clone showed up just once. This chain links TRBV14 with TRBJ2-7; D is perhaps TRBD2 (5 bases). The CDR3 extends over 16 amino acids. Trimming removed 2 bases at V and 0 bases at J, with 14 bases between. Germline CDR1 and CDR2: SGHDN and FVKESK. CDR3 amino acids: CASSQFVERSSYEQYF. The CDR3 nucleotides read TGTGCCAGCAGCCAATTTGTCGAGCGGAGCTCCTACGAGCAGTACTTC.

CDR3 nucleotides: TGTGCCAGCAGCGAACTGACAGGGATGAACACTGAAGCTTTCTTT. It is translated as CASSELTGMNTEAFF. The chain carries TRBV7-9 and TRBJ1-1, with 7 bases that match TRBD1. CDR1 SEHNR and CDR2 FQNEAQ come from the germline V gene (reference sequence). J gave up 0 bases and V 5 bases, and 6 bases lay outside the gene matches. This CDR3 contains 15 residues.

The chain combines TRBV5-4 with TRBJ2-7; 10 nucleotides match TRBD1. Germline CDR1 and CDR2: SGHNT and YYREEE (reference sequence). The CDR3 loop spans 15 amino acids. Losses at the gene ends were 2 bases for V and 5 bases for J; bases not matched to a gene: 7. CDR3 protein: CASSLGQGGMDEQYF. The CDR3 coding sequence is TGTGCCAGCAGCTTAGGACAGGGGGGAATGGACGAGCAGTACTTC.

The chain carries TRBV9 and TRBJ2-5; 7 nucleotides match TRBD1. The length of the CDR3 is 17 residues. Germline CDR1 and CDR2: SGDLS and YYNGEE. Germline trimming cut 0 bases from V and 3 bases from J; bases unmatched to any gene: 11. The CDR3 spells CASSVETGTETKETQYF. The CDR3 DNA follows: TGTGCCAGCAGCGTAGAGACCGGGACAGAAACCAAAGAGACCCAGTACTTC.

The CDR3 region has the DNA TGCGCCAGCAGCCACGTCGTAGGCGGGGAGCTGTTTTTT. This gives the protein CASSHVVGGELFF. The rearrangement joins TRBV4-1 to TRBJ2-2, with D unresolved. V was shortened by 3 bases and J by 7 bases, with 9 bases between the two germline ends. The germline V gene has CDR1 MGHRA and CDR2 YSYEKL. The CDR3 loop spans 13 amino acids.

This clone has more than one count but fewer than ten. V and J are TRBV25-1 and TRBJ1-1; 7 bases fit TRBD1. Germline V gene sequence: CDR1 MGHDK, CDR2 SYGVNS. V was clipped by 3 bases and J by 1 base; unmatched bases: 8. This CDR3 contains 16 residues. Here the CDR3 reads CASSDEGALGNTEAFF. CDR3 sequence (DNA): TGTGCCAGCAGTGACGAGGGGGCATTGGGGAACACTGAAGCTTTCTTT.

This clone was detected a few times. This chain joins TRBV30 and TRBJ2-1; 8 bases are shared with TRBD1. V lost 3 bases, J lost 3 bases, and 4 bases stayed unmatched. The CDR3 loop spans 14 amino acids. Germline V gene lookup returns CDR1 GTSNPN and CDR2 SVGIG (reference sequence). DNA for the CDR3: TGTGCCTGGAGCGGTGACAGGGGCTACAATGAGCAGTTCTTC. As protein: CAWSGDRGYNEQFF.

The chain recombines TRBV7-2 with TRBJ2-5; D might be TRBD1 or TRBD2, each matching 5 bases. The CDR3 sequence is 17 residues long. V was clipped by 5 bases and J by 0 bases, with 19 bases between them. Germline V gene data show CDR1 as SGHTA and CDR2 as FQGNSA. The CDR3 here is CASSIRDGEEYQETQYF. The CDR3 nucleotides are TGTGCCAGCAGCATCCGGGACGGAGAGGAGTACCAAGAGACCCAGTACTTC.

This clone is medium-sized. The chain is built from TRBV28 and TRBJ2-1; D uncertain. Trimming removed 4 bases at V and 9 bases at J, with 7 bases between. The germline V gene encodes CDR1 MDHEN and CDR2 SYDVKM. The CDR3 is 11 residues long. CDR3 amino acids: CASSYSGEQFF. As DNA, the CDR3 is TGTGCCAGCAGTTACAGTGGTGAGCAGTTCTTC.

The V call is TRBV29-1, the J call TRBJ1-2; possibly TRBD1 for D (5 bases). This CDR3 contains 11 residues. CDR1 SQVTM and CDR2 ANQGSEA come from the germline V gene. V was pared by 6 bases and J by 5 bases, with 10 bases between. CDR3 coding DNA: TGCAGCGTCCTGACAGTATATGGCTACACCTTC. Amino acids: CSVLTVYGYTF.

The chain couples TRBV11-2 to TRBJ2-7, with D possibly being TRBD1 (6 bases). This CDR3 region has 15 residues. Germline CDR1 SGHAT, CDR2 FQNNGV. The V and J ends lost 7 bases and 0 bases respectively, with 16 bases between them. CDR3 coding DNA: TGTGCCAGCACCCTTACAGGGTTTAGCTCCTACGAGCAGTACTTC. It is translated as CASTLTGFSSYEQYF.

The J gene is TRBJ2-1, the V gene TRBV13; 10 positions agree with TRBD1. This CDR3 is built from 17 residues. The J segment lost 7 bases and the V segment lost 5 bases, leaving 14 bases of the junction unmatched. Germline lookup yields CDR1 PRHDT and CDR2 FYEKMQ (reference sequence). The CDR3 spells CASSSVGRTGGMNEQFF. In DNA form, the CDR3 reads TGTGCCAGCAGCAGTGTGGGGAGGACAGGGGGAATGAATGAGCAGTTCTTC.

This chain links TRBV28 with TRBJ1-2, with D possibly matching TRBD1 (5 bases). This CDR3 spans 17 amino acids. Trimming cost V 3 bases and J 6 bases, with 23 bases left between them. Germline CDR1 MDHEN, CDR2 SYDVKM. CDR3: CASSLNPRVLYLDGYTF. In nucleotides, the CDR3 is TGTGCCAGCAGTTTGAATCCCAGGGTACTTTATTTGGATGGCTACACCTTC.